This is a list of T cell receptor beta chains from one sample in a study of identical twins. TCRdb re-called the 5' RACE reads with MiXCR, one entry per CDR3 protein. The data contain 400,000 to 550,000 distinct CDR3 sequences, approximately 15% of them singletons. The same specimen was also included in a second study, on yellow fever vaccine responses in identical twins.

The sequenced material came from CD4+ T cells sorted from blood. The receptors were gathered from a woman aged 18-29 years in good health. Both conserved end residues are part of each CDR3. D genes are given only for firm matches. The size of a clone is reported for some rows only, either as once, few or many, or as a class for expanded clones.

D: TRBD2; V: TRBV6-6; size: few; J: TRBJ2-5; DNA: TGTGCCAGCAGGCTAGCGGGAGAGACCCAGTACTTC; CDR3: CASRLAGETQYF
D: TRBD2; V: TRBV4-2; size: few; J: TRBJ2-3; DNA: TGTGCCAGCAGCCAAGATAAAGGCGGGGGGGTGGCAGATACGCAGTATTTT; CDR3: CASSQDKGGGVADTQYF
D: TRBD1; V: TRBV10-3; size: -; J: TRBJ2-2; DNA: TGTGCCATCGCCGGGACAGGGAACACCGGGGAGCTGTTTTTT; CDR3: CAIAGTGNTGELFF
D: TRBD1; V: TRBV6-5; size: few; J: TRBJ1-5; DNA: TGTGCCAGCAGTTCACCCAGGACAGGGAAGAATCAGCCCCAGCATTTT; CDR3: CASSSPRTGKNQPQHF
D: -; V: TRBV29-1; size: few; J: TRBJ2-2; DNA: TGCAGCCTTACAGGGACTTACACCGGGGAGCTGTTTTTT; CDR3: CSLTGTYTGELFF
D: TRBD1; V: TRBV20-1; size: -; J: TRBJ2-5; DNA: TGCAGTGCTGCTCTAGGGACAGGGTGGCAAGAGACCCAGTACTTC; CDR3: CSAALGTGWQETQYF
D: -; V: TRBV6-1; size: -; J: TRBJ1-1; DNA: TGTGCCAGCACCAGACGTGGGGGGATGGGAATGAACACTGAAGCTTTCTTT; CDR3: CASTRRGGMGMNTEAFF
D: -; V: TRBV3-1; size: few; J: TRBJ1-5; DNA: TGTGCCAGCAGCCAACGTAGCAATCAGCCCCAGCATTTT; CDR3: CASSQRSNQPQHF
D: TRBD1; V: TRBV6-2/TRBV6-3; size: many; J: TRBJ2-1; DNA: TGTGCCAGCAGTACGACAGGGGGCTCCTACAATGAGCAGTTCTTC; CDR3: CASSTTGGSYNEQFF
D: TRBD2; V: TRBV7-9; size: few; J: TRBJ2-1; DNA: TGTGCCGCAAGGACTAGCGGACACAATGAGCAGTTCTTC; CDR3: CAARTSGHNEQFF
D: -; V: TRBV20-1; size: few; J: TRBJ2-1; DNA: TGCAGTGCTAGAACCGGGACATCTGAGTTCTTC; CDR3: CSARTGTSEFF
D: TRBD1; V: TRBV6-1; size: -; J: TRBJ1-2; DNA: TGTGCCAGCAGCACAGGGGGCGGCGGGACAGTCTATGGCTACACCTTC; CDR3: CASSTGGGGTVYGYTF
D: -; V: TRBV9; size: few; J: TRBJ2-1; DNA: TGTGCCAGCAGCGTAGGGGGACAAATCAATGAGCAGTTCTTC; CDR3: CASSVGGQINEQFF
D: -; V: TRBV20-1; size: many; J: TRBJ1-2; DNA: TGCAGTGCCCAGACCTTGGGCCTAGGTAAACCCTATGGCTACACCTTC; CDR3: CSAQTLGLGKPYGYTF
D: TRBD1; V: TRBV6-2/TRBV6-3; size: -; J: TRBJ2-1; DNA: TGTGCCAGCAGTTACTCGAGATGGGCAGGGGGCCCTAATGAGCAGTTCTTC; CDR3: CASSYSRWAGGPNEQFF
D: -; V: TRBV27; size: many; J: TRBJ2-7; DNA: TGTGCCAGCAGTTCTACACTTGTCTACGAGCAGTACTTC; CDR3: CASSSTLVYEQYF
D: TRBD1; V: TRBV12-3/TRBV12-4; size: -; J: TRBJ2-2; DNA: TGTGCCAGCAGATCGACAGGGGAAAACACCGGGGAGCTGTTTTTT; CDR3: CASRSTGENTGELFF
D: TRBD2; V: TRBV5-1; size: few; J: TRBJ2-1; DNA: TGCGCCAGCAGCTGGGGACTAGCGTCGAGCTCCTACAATGAGCAGTTCTTC; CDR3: CASSWGLASSSYNEQFF
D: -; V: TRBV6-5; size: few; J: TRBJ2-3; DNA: TGTGCCAGCACTGACTCGACAAGCACAGATACGCAGTATTTT; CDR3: CASTDSTSTDTQYF
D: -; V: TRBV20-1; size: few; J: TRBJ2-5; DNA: TGCAGTGCTAGACCGTTAGAGGCCAAGGGGGGGACCCAGTACTTC; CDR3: CSARPLEAKGGTQYF
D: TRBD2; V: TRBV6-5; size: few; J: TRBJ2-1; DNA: TGTGCCAGCAGTTACAGGGGGCGAAGGACTAGCGGATACAATGAGCAGTTCTTC; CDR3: CASSYRGRRTSGYNEQFF
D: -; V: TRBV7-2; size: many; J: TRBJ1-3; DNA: TGTGCCAGCAGCTTAGAAAAGGCAGCTGGAAACACCATATATTTT; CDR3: CASSLEKAAGNTIYF
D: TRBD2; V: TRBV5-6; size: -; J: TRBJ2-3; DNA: TGTGCCAGCAGCTATCCCGGACTAGCGAATACAGATACGCAGTATTTT; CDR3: CASSYPGLANTDTQYF
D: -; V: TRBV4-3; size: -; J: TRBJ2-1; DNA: TGCGCCAGCAGCCAGGCCGCGTCCTACAATGAGCAGTTCTTC; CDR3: CASSQAASYNEQFF
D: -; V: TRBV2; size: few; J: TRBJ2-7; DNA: TGTGCCAGCAGTTCCTCAAACTGGGAGCAGTACTTC; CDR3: CASSSSNWEQYF
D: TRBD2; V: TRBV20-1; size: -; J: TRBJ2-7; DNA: TGCAGTGCCTACCCCTCTAGCGGGCGGACTTACGAGCAGTACTTC; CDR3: CSAYPSSGRTYEQYF
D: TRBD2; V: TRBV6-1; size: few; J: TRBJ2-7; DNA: TGTGCCAGCAAGGGAGGGCCTCCCTACGAGCAGTACTTC; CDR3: CASKGGPPYEQYF
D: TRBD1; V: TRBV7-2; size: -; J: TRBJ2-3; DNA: TGTGCCTCGAGGGGGCCCACAGATACGCAGTATTTT; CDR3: CASRGPTDTQYF
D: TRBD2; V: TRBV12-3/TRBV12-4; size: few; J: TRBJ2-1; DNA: TGTGCCAGCAGCAACCCAGGGACTAGCGATTTGCAGTTCTTC; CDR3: CASSNPGTSDLQFF
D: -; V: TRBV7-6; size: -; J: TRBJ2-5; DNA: TGTGCCAGCAGCTTAGGTAACCAGAAGGGAGAGACCCAGTACTTC; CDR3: CASSLGNQKGETQYF
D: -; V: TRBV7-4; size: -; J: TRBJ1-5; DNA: TGTGCCAGCAGCTTAAAAGGGGCTCAGCCCCAGCATTTT; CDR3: CASSLKGAQPQHF
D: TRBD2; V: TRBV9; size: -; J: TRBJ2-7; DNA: TGTGCCAGCAGCGCAACGTCTAGCGGCTACGAGCAGTACTTC; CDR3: CASSATSSGYEQYF
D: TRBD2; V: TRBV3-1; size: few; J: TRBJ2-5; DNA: TGTGCCAGCAGCCAAGCTAGCGGGAAACAAGAGACCCAGTACTTC; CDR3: CASSQASGKQETQYF
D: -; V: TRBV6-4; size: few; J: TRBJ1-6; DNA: TGTGCCAGCAGTGAGGAGGGATTCTATAATTCACCCCTCCACTTT; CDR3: CASSEEGFYNSPLHF
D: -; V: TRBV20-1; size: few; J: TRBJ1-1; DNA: TGCAGTGCCATCACCGCCGGGGCCGGTACTGAAGCTTTCTTT; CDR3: CSAITAGAGTEAFF
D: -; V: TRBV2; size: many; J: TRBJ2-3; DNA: TGTGCCAGCAAAAGCGAACAGGGCACAGATACGCAGTATTTT; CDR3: CASKSEQGTDTQYF
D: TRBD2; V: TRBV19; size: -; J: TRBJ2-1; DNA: TGTGCCAGTAGGTCGACTGTGAGAAGCGGGGGGGCCGCTGAGCAGTTCTTC; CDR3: CASRSTVRSGGAAEQFF
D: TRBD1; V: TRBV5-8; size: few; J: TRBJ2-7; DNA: TGTGCCAGCAGCCCATACAGGGGTCCGTACTTC; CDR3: CASSPYRGPYF
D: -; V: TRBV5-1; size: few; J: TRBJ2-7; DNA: TGCGCCAGCAGCTACGGGACAACCTCCTACGAGCAGTACTTC; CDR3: CASSYGTTSYEQYF
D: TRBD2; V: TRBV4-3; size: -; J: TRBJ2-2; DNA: TGCGCCAGCAGCCATTCGGGACTAGCGGGAGGGGGTAACACCGGGGAGCTGTTTTTT; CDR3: CASSHSGLAGGGNTGELFF
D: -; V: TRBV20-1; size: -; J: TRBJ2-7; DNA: TGCAGTGCCATAAGGACTTCCAAACCCTACGAGCAGTACTTC; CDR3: CSAIRTSKPYEQYF
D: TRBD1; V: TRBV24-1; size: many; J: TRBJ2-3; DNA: TGTGCCACCAGTGAGTGGACAGGGTCAGATACGCAGTATTTT; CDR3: CATSEWTGSDTQYF
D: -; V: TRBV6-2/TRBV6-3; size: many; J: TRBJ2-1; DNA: TGTGCCAGCAGTAGAAGCTCCTACAATGAGCAGTTCTTC; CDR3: CASSRSSYNEQFF
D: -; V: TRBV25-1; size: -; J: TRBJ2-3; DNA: TGTGCCAGCAGTGCTACGGGCACAGATACGCAGTATTTT; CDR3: CASSATGTDTQYF
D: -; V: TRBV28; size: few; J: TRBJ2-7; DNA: TGTGCCAGCAGTGCCGTAAAGTATGAGCAGTACTTC; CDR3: CASSAVKYEQYF
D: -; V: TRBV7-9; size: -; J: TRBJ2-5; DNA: TGTGCCAGCAGCCCCCGACAGAGAGAGACCCAGTACTTC; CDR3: CASSPRQRETQYF
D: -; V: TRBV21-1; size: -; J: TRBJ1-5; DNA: TGTGCCAGCAGCGACAGACAGGGGACGGTAGCGTTAAATCAGCCCCAGCATTTT; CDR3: CASSDRQGTVALNQPQHF
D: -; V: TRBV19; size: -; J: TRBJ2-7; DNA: TGTGCCAGTAGTAGCAGACAGCCAACCTACGAGCAGTACTTC; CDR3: CASSSRQPTYEQYF